This T cell receptor (beta chain) was sequenced in a study of cytomegalovirus exposure and HLA in healthy donors (dated by TCRdb to 2017 to 2019). About the full investigation: An earlier analysis of roughly 630 of the donors reported 250 to 300 Gb of sequence data and 117 million unique TCR beta sequences from about 180 million T cells. An early release that covered about 640 HLA-typed donors contained approximately 290 gigabases of sequencing data and around 85 million unique TCR sequences. Among the roughly 400 genotyped donors, around 81% belonged to the genetic ancestry cluster associated with self-reported Caucasian donors. The aim of the study was to test whether cataloging public T cell receptors could identify signatures of past pathogen exposure. The T cell repertoires of 666 subjects were profiled by immunosequencing and related to cytomegalovirus serostatus. Besides the first cohort of hundreds of subjects, a separate validation cohort made up of 120 different subjects was used. To predict cytomegalovirus infection status, the study brought together high-throughput TCR immunosequencing, statistical association of individual TCRs with disease status, and machine learning. A later analysis re-examined previously published TCR beta repertoires from about 700 donors and added high-resolution HLA genotyping to investigate patterns of TCR occurrence. In the later analysis, no new phenotypic data were used to find candidate immune exposures; instead, reliance was placed on TCR beta sequences and their occurrence across donors. An earlier analysis of roughly 600 of the donors used high-throughput TCR beta sequencing to judge whether each TCR beta V gene segment behaved as functional or pseudogenic. Donor age, sex, ethnicity and CMV serostatus were compiled together with the repertoire data. Genome-wide SNP genotypes for about 55% of the 666 donors were used in a later genetic analysis, which treated that subset as a discovery cohort. Every discovery cohort repertoire had been produced on one sequencing platform. HLA typing included class I and class II loci at four-digit resolution. Typing coverage differed by locus: A, B, C, DRB1 and DQB1 were typed in about 629-640 donors, DQA1 in about 500, DPA1 in around 600, and DPB1 in 472. Several DR-DQ haplotypes were handled as single units for association and clustering because linkage in the cohort was strong. Across 398 genotyped donors of the cohort, an average of approximately 240,000 unique TCR beta nucleotide sequences per donor were sequenced, and roughly 18% of those sequences were non-productive.

In total, around 600 healthy bone marrow donors made up the cohort. Cohort members were all nominally healthy when sampled, although unrecorded immune exposures were likely present. The donor was CMV seronegative and belonged to the group of 320 or so seronegative cohort members. A peripheral blood sample was provided by each donor, and peripheral blood mononuclear cells were used for TCR beta sequencing. The Qiagen DNeasy Blood Extraction Kit was used to extract genomic DNA from the blood cell samples. A single count supports this clone. Which antigen it targets is not known. No much larger clonotype is one base removed from it; base qualities were not supplied. Library construction relied on the immunoSEQ multiplex PCR assay. A mixture of 60 forward primers for TCR Vbeta segments and 13 reverse primers for TCR Jbeta segments was used in the multiplex PCR. A multiplex PCR assay on genomic DNA amplified the CDR3 region of rearranged TCR beta genes. On the Illumina HiSeq System, the amplified TCR beta libraries were sequenced as 87-base-pair reads. Concerning the study's data processing: A later analysis tallied tens of millions of unique TCR beta chains across the 640 or so repertoires, and about 12 million of those chains were shared by two or more donors. To remove PCR and sequencing errors, raw reads were error-corrected and collapsed into unique sequences using a nearest-neighbor algorithm that merged closely related sequences. To assign V, D and J gene segments, CDR3 sequences were aligned to IMGT reference sequences. For a sequence to be retained, a match of at least six nucleotides was required to both a V gene segment and a J gene segment. Rearrangements were called productive when the CDR3 lacked stop codons and stayed in frame with V and J; all others were non-productive. Following IMGT convention, CDR3 was defined as the stretch from the second conserved V-encoded cysteine to the conserved J-encoded phenylalanine. The earlier analysis of 500 to 600 of the donors excluded sequences that lacked an unambiguous match to a single V gene segment. In an earlier analysis of some 590 of the donors, a V segment was called functional when productive rearrangements were above 56.7%, and segregating when the standard deviation between donors exceeded 5%. To diagnose cytomegalovirus status from the catalog of TCR beta chain sequences, a statistical classification framework was built. V and J gene assignment, in a later analysis, came from comparing TCR nucleotide sequences with IMGT/GENE-DB human TR gene sequences. Using the TCRdist pipeline, a later analysis assigned CDR3 sequences along with most-parsimonious VDJ recombination scenarios. In a later analysis, each TCR beta chain was defined by its CDR3 amino acid sequence together with its V-gene family, and reads lacking a unique V-gene family were excluded. A later analysis removed 592 highly shared, low-generation-probability nucleotide sequences to deal with suspected cross-contamination and a sequencing artifact. A later analysis calculated a clonal expansion index for each public chain from normalized within-repertoire ranks of inferred template counts. A later analysis computed generation probabilities with a VDJ recombination model fitted to out-of-frame rearrangements, and checked the results against IGoR. In a later analysis, TCR-TCR, TCR-HLA and TCR-CMV co-occurrence was scored with hypergeometric tests, and a repertoire-size bias correction was applied to TCR pairs. False discovery rates were estimated in a later analysis by permuting HLA or CMV assignments 20 times. In a later analysis, co-occurring TCRs were grouped using DBSCAN, and TCRdist sequence similarity was added for clustering within HLA-allele-positive subsets. Repertoires with fewer than 30,000 or more than 120,000 public chains were left out of co-occurrence clustering, as were about 5 repertoires with anomalous nucleotide sharing. The source is immuneACCESS, and TCRdb retained only in-frame sequences with V and J called. Part of the clones is not carried over; for the studies checked, unresolved V genes explain less than half of this, and the remainder is unexplained. The V and J calls and clone size come from that table; D and trimming were worked out from the DNA. The sample table contains roughly 130,000 clones; only one count was recorded for around four fifths of them. The biggest ten clones account for roughly 5% of the sample.

CDR1 and CDR2 are read off the germline V gene as MDHEN and SYDVKM. The CDR3, cysteine through phenylalanine, is 12 amino acids long. Only the CDR3 portion is preserved as DNA: 36 bases, with reading frame beginning at the first base. V is clipped by 6 bases and J by 6 bases, and the sequence between their germline boundaries is 12 bases long. Paper-wide results and their limitations: Roughly uniform sequencing depth across donors was assumed in presence/absence analyses, although this assumption may not hold. A later analysis found that TCR association rates varied across HLA loci, with DRB1 alleles showing the most associated TCRs and HLA-C alleles the fewest. In a later analysis, around 17,000 TCR beta sequences were associated with specific HLA alleles at a false discovery rate of 0.05. The only immune exposure information available for the cohort was CMV serostatus. An association between a missense DCLRE1C variant and V-gene and J-gene trimming of TCR beta chains was found in a later genetic analysis and replicated in an independent cohort. A total of roughly 160 TCR beta chains were listed by the study as associated with cytomegalovirus. Because HLA typing was missing for some donors at each locus, association tests included only the typed subset. A further reported finding was that TCR beta sequences accurately predicted the HLA-A and HLA-B alleles for most subjects in the first cohort. Correlated functional status among segregating V segments might reflect linkage disequilibrium, but an unknown experimental factor could not be ruled out. A later genetic analysis reported fewer N-insertions in productive TCRs among donors in an Asian-associated ancestry cluster than the approximately 670-donor mean. The 87-base-pair reads could not distinguish some IMGT-functional V segments, including TRBV6-2 and TRBV6-3, so those segments were excluded. In a later analysis, HLA-associated TCR beta chains were found to be more clonally expanded and to have lower generation probabilities than equally common non-associated chains. Because counts were too low, seventeen rarely observed V segments, including chromosome 9 orphons, were excluded from the earlier analysis of 587 of the donors. Across donors, most TCR sequences were observed very rarely, whereas some public TCRs were present in many individuals. The classifier was reported to diagnose cytomegalovirus status with high specificity and sensitivity in both the original cohort and the validation cohort. In a later analysis, most CMV-associated TCR beta chains were found to appear HLA-restricted, with HLA associations seemingly driven largely by CMV exposure. The authors suggested that the approach could potentially be extended to other disease states and immunological phenotypes. Broadly in line with IMGT annotations, most TCR beta V segments showed up in productive rearrangements about 87% or about 30% of the time in an earlier analysis of 587 of the donors. A group of highly shared sequence variants was considered likely to be a technical artifact of the sequencing pipeline. In this cohort, only TCR beta chains were sequenced, and detectable features were limited by the absence of alpha or paired-chain data. A few of the identified cytomegalovirus-associated TCR beta chains were confirmed in vitro to be specific for cytomegalovirus antigens. Assigning TCR associations to individual alleles was difficult when HLA alleles, especially DR and DQ, strongly co-occurred. Several of the top co-occurrence clusters appeared to be linked to parvovirus B19, influenza, CMV and Epstein-Barr virus, according to a later analysis.

The chain uses TRBV28 and TRBJ2-7, with no reliable assignment of the D segment. The source is a man aged 25-40 years in good health and CMV-seronegative. The sample was PBMCs. The CDR3 corresponds to CASRPASGEQYF. At the DNA level, the sequence is TGTGCCAGCAGACCCGCCTCCGGCGAGCAGTACTTC.